Given below is one T cell receptor (beta chain) in context. Its antigen remains unidentified. This specimen comes from a study of metastatic and nonmetastatic thyroid tumors. Study summary: Repertoire data that came from the blood and tumor or nodule tissue of malignant and benign thyroid patients were compared. Study-wide results and limits: Compared with benign nodules, malignant thyroid tumors were reported to have significantly higher TCR beta diversity in both blood and tumor.

Source study methods: The distant-metastasis classifier for papillary thyroid cancer was built from CDR3 differences across clinicopathological groups. TCRdb re-clonotyped the PCR reads through MiXCR. The V and J calls and clone size come from TCRdb's table, not from the authors' own analysis. The table lists approximately 6,000 clones, 25% to 30% of them singletons. Thyroid surgery took place with no prior treatment in any patient. The clonotype originates from a female donor with papillary thyroid cancer or a benign thyroid nodule (not recorded which). Some clones in this sample may be carry-over from other donors' samples. Source material: adjacent normal tissue.

Written as DNA, the CDR3 is TGTGCCAGCAGCCAGGCTGAAGGGACTAGCTACGAGCAGTACTTC. Protein sequence: CASSQAEGTSYEQYF. The V gene is TRBV4-2, the J gene TRBJ2-7, with 8 bases fitting TRBD2. The CDR3 covers 15 residues. V dropped 3 bases and J dropped 3; count of bases not matched to a gene: 7. The V gene's germline CDR1 is LGHNA and CDR2 YNFKEQ.